Shown below are 13 T cell receptor beta chains from a single sample sequenced in a study of CD8+CD57+ T cells in acquired aplastic anemia. An expansion of CD8+CD57+ cells by flow cytometry had been shown in patients chosen for sequencing. For CDR3 and TCR beta VDJ profiling, genomic DNA was the template used. TCRdb reprocessed the reads via MiXCR and lists one record per CDR3 protein. In the table there are about 120,000 distinct CDR3 sequences, about 60% of which are singletons. The sample was sorted CD4+, CD8+, or CD8+CD57+ T cells (not recorded which) from PBMCs. These receptors were collected from a human donor with aplastic anemia.

The chain joins TRBV24-1 to TRBJ2-2; 7 nucleotides align to TRBD1. Germline V gene lookup returns CDR1 KGHDR and CDR2 SFDVKD. CDR3 length: 17 amino acids. After removal of 7 bases from V and 8 bases from J, the junction contained 18 bases not matched to a gene. As DNA, the CDR3 is TGTGCCACCAGCTTACAGGGGCCCGATTCCAAGATGGGGGAGCTGTTTTTT. It codes for CATSLQGPDSKMGELFF.

Worth noting for this clonotype: The junction and the germline gene differ at one end; a read error may be behind it. The CDR3 spells CASRARGGLFF. The CDR3 bases are TGTGCCAGCAGAGCGCGTGGGGGGCTGTTTTTT. This rearrangement joins TRBV7-6 to TRBJ2-2; D is perhaps TRBD1 or TRBD2 (5 bases each). The CDR3 consists of 11 residues. Per germline, CDR1 SGHVS and CDR2 FNYEAQ.

Many counts were recorded for this clonotype. This chain connects TRBV7-9 to TRBJ2-5; TRBD1 agrees at 10 bases. The CDR3 contains 16 residues. Trimming took 5 bases from V and 5 from J; bases not matched to a gene: 11. Germline CDR1 is SEHNR and CDR2 is FQNEAQ (reference sequence). This CDR3 reads CASSPTPGQGMETQYF. The CDR3 coding sequence is TGTGCCAGCAGCCCGACCCCGGGACAGGGGATGGAGACCCAGTACTTC. Full variable domain (outside the CDR3, taken from reference TRBV7-9 and TRBJ2-5): DTGVSQNPRHKITKRGQNVTFRCDPISEHNRLYWYRQTLGQGPEFLTYFQNEAQLEKSRLLSDRFSAERPKGSFSTLEIQRTEQGDSAMYLCASSPTPGQGMETQYFGPGTRLLVL.

The chain is built from TRBV5-1 and TRBJ2-7; the match to TRBD2 covers 9 bases. The junction had 5 bases not matched to a gene; V was cut back by 5 bases and J by 2 bases. The germline V gene has CDR1 SGHRS and CDR2 YFSETQ. The CDR3 consists of 14 residues. CDR3 protein: CASSSAGGTYEQYF. The CDR3 DNA sequence: TGCGCCAGCAGTTCTGCGGGGGGGACCTACGAGCAGTACTTC. Full variable domain (remainder filled in from reference TRBV5-1 and TRBJ2-7): KAGVTQTPRYLIKTRGQQVTLSCSPISGHRSVSWYQQTPGQGLQFLFEYFSETQRNKGNFPGRFSGRQFSNSRSEMNVSTLELGDSALYLCASSSAGGTYEQYFGPGTRLTVT.

This clonotype was picked up a small number of times. A read error may explain this, as a much larger clone is one base away. The final CDR3 position lacks the conserved phenylalanine or tryptophan, pointing to a likely read error. The chain joins TRBV12-3 or TRBV12-4 to TRBJ2-7; the D gene is possibly TRBD1 (6 bases). The CDR3 extends over 14 amino acids. The V end was cut by 2 bases, the J end by 5 bases, with 13 bases between. CDR3: CASSLPQGRDEQYL. The CDR3 DNA sequence: TGTGCCAGCAGTTTACCCCAGGGGCGCGACGAGCAGTACCTC.

This clonotype was picked up many times. The chain couples TRBV9 to TRBJ2-3; no reliable D call. The CDR3 has 12 amino acids. Between the trimmed V and J ends, which lost 2 bases and 0 bases, there was a span of 1 base. Germline CDR1 SGDLS, CDR2 YYNGEE. The chain's CDR3 is CASSVSTDTQYF. CDR3 nucleotide sequence: TGTGCCAGCAGCGTGAGCACAGATACGCAGTATTTT.

The chain recombines TRBV25-1 with TRBJ1-2, with D maybe TRBD1 (6 bases). CDR1 is MGHDK and CDR2 is SYGVNS in the germline V gene. V was shortened by 5 bases and J by 4 bases, with 11 bases between the two germline ends. The CDR3 consists of 13 residues. CDR3 loop: CASSKGGGYGYTF. CDR3 sequence (DNA): TGTGCCAGCAGTAAGGGGGGCGGCTATGGCTACACCTTC.

The chain uses TRBV24-1 and TRBJ2-7; D is perhaps TRBD1 (5 bases). The CDR3 length is 14 residues. Trimming removed 0 bases at V and 4 bases at J, with 9 bases between. CDR1 is KGHDR and CDR2 is SFDVKD in the germline V gene. The chain's CDR3 is CATSDLDRPYEQYF. As DNA, the CDR3 is TGTGCCACCAGTGATTTGGACAGACCTTACGAGCAGTACTTC.

The J gene is TRBJ1-6, the V gene TRBV9, with a weak D call TRBD1 (5 bases). This CDR3 is built from 12 residues. The V and J ends lost 7 bases and 7 bases respectively, with 9 bases between them. Germline V gene sequence: CDR1 SGDLS, CDR2 YYNGEE. CDR3 residues: CASSGENSPLHF. The CDR3 nucleotides read TGTGCCAGCTCGGGGGAGAATTCACCCCTCCACTTT.

At least ten counts were recorded for this clonotype. The chain uses TRBV12-3 or TRBV12-4 and TRBJ1-2; D is undetermined. The CDR3 extends over 16 amino acids. V lost 3 bases to trimming and J lost 0 bases, with 14 bases between them. In DNA, the CDR3 is TGTGCCAGCAGTTTCCCACCCCTGCAGGCTAACTATGGCTACACCTTC. It specifies CASSFPPLQANYGYTF.

This rearrangement joins TRBV2 to TRBJ2-1, with D uncertain. With 8 bases removed from V and 10 bases from J, the gap between germline ends came to 12 bases. The CDR3 is 11 residues long. The germline CDR1 and CDR2 sequences are SNHLY and FYNNEI. The CDR3 loop reads CASSRPEEQFF. The CDR3 coding sequence is TGTGCCAGCTCTAGACCCGAGGAGCAGTTCTTC.

The table lists this clonotype with many counts. V usage is TRBV6-1 and J usage is TRBJ2-7; TRBD1 matches at 7 bases. Per the germline V gene, CDR1 is MNHNS and CDR2 is SASEGT. The CDR3 sequence is 13 residues long. The V gene end was trimmed by 8 bases and the J gene end by 3 bases; junction bases not matched to a gene: 7. DNA for the CDR3: TGTGCCAGCTTACACAGGGGAATCTACGAGCAGTACTTC. This codes for CASLHRGIYEQYF.

This clonotype was seen only a few times. The chain joins TRBV7-9 to TRBJ2-7, with a possible D match to TRBD1 (6 bases). Germline CDR1 and CDR2: SEHNR and FQNEAQ (reference sequence). This CDR3 comprises 13 residues. The V end was cut by 6 bases, the J end by 0 bases, with 9 bases between. Written as DNA, the CDR3 is TGTGCCAGCAGGCAGGGGAACTCCTACGAGCAGTACTTC. This translates into CASRQGNSYEQYF.